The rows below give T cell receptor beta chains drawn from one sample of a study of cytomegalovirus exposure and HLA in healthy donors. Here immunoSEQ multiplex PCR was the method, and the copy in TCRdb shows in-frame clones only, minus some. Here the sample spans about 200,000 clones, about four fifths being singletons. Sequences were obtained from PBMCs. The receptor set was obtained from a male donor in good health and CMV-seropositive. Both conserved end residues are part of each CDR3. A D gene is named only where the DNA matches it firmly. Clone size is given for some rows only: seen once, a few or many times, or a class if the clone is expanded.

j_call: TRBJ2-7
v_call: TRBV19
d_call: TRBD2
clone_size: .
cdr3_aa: CASSIAGGSEQYF
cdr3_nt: TGTGCCAGTAGTATAGCGGGAGGGAGCGAGCAGTACTTC

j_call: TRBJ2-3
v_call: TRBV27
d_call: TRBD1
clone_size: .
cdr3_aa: CATTGVDTQYF
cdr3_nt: TGTGCCACAACAGGGGTAGATACGCAGTATTTT

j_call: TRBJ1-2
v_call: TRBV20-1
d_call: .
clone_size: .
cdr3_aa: CIPGGGYTF
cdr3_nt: TGCATTCCGGGGGGGGGCTACACCTTC

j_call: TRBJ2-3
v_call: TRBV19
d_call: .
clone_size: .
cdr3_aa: CASKIRGHSTSTDTQYF
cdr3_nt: TGTGCCAGTAAAATTAGGGGACACTCCACTAGCACAGATACGCAGTATTTT

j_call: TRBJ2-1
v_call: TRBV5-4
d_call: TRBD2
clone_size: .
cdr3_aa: CASSLGLAGRSYNEQFF
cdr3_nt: TGTGCCAGCAGCTTGGGACTAGCGGGGCGCTCCTACAATGAGCAGTTCTTC

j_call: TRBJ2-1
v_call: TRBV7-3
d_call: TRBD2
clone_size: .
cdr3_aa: CASSLPGGASGYNEQFF
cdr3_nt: TGTGCCAGCAGCCTCCCCGGGGGGGCTAGCGGCTACAATGAGCAGTTCTTC

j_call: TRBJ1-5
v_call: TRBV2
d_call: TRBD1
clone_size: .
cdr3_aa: CASSPDRDLGPQHF
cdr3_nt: TGTGCCAGCAGCCCAGACAGGGACCTAGGGCCCCAGCATTTT

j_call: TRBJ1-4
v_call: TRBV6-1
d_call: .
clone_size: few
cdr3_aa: CASSQAQAKIKQTANEKLFF
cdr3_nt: TGTGCCAGCAGTCAAGCTCAGGCGAAAATTAAACAAACGGCTAATGAAAAACTGTTTTTT

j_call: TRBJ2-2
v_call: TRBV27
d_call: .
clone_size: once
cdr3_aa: CASSLPWRTGELFF
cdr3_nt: TGTGCCAGCAGTTTGCCCTGGAGGACCGGGGAGCTGTTTTTT

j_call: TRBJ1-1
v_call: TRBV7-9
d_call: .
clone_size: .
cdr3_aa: CASSLAGIRGTEAFF
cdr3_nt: TGTGCCAGCAGCTTAGCCGGCATACGGGGCACTGAAGCTTTCTTT

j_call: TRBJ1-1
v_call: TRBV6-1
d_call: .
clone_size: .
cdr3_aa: CASSAESIRQYEAFF
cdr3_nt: TGTGCCAGCAGCGCCGAGAGTATTCGACAGTATGAAGCTTTCTTT

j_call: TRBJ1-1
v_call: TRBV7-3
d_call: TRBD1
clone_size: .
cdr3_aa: CASSSQGAGVTEAFF
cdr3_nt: TGTGCCAGCAGCTCCCAGGGGGCGGGGGTTACTGAAGCTTTCTTT

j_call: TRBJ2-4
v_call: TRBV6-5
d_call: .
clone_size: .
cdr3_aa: CASSPGHPKNIQYF
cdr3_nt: TGTGCCAGCAGTCCGGGACACCCCAAAAACATTCAGTACTTC

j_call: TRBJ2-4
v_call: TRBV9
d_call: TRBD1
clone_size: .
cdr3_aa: CASSVATGGNIQYF
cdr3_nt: TGTGCCAGCAGCGTAGCCACAGGGGGAAACATTCAGTACTTC

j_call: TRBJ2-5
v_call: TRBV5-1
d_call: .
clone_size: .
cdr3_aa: CASSSFPGETQYF
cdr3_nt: TGCGCCAGCAGCTCCTTTCCGGGGGAGACCCAGTACTTC

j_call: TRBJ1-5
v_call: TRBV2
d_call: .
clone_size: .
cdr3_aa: CASSDSTEYQPQHF
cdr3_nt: TGTGCCAGCAGTGACTCGACAGAATATCAGCCCCAGCATTTT

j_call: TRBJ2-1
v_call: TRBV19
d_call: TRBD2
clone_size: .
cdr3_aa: CASSILGLANNEQFF
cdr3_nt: TGTGCCAGTAGTATCCTAGGACTAGCGAACAATGAGCAGTTCTTC

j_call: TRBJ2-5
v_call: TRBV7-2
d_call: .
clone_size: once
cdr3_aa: CASSSRGGETQYF
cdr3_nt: TGTGCCAGCAGCTCAAGGGGAGGAGAGACCCAGTACTTC

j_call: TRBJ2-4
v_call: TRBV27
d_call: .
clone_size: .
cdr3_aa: CASSRGNIQYF
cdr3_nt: TGTGCCAGCAGTCGAGGTAACATTCAGTACTTC

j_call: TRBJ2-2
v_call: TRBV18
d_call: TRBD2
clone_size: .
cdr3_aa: CASSPRLAGNTGELFF
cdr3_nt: TGTGCCAGCTCACCCCGACTAGCGGGAAACACCGGGGAGCTGTTTTTT

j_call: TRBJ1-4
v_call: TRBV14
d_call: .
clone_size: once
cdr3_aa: CASSAQAATNEKLFF
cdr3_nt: TGTGCCAGCAGCGCGCAGGCCGCAACTAATGAAAAACTGTTTTTT

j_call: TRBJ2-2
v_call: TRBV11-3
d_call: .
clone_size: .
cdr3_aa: CASSSNRDGELFF
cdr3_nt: TGTGCCAGCAGCTCAAACCGGGACGGGGAGCTGTTTTTT

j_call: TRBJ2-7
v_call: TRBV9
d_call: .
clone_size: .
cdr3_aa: CASSARGGEQYF
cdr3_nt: TGTGCCAGCAGCGCCAGGGGTGGCGAGCAGTACTTC

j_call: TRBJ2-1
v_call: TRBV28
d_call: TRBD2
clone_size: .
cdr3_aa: CASSLRTSGRTLNEQFF
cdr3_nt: TGTGCCAGCAGTTTGCGGACTAGCGGGAGGACCCTCAATGAGCAGTTCTTC

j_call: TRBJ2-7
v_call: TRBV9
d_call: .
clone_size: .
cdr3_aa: CASSVVAGSPQGEQYF
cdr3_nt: TGTGCCAGCAGCGTAGTGGCGGGTTCACCGCAAGGCGAGCAGTACTTC

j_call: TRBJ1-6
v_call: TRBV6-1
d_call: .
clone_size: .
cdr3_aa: CASTVTEYSPLHF
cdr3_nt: TGTGCCAGCACGGTGACAGAATATTCACCCCTCCACTTT

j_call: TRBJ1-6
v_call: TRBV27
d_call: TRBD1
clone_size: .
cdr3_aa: CASSLRDSYSPLHF
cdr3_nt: TGTGCCAGCAGTTTAAGGGACAGTTATTCACCCCTCCACTTT

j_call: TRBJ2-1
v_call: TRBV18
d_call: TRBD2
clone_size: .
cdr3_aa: CASSPERTGGYNEQFF
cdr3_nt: TGTGCCAGCTCCCCAGAAAGAACGGGGGGGTACAATGAGCAGTTCTTC

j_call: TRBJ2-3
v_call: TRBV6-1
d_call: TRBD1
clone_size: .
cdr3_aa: CASSEAPQGVIPPDTQYF
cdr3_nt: TGTGCCAGCAGTGAAGCGCCCCAGGGGGTTATCCCTCCAGATACGCAGTATTTT

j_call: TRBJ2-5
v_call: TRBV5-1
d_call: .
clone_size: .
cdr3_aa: CASSFGQETQYF
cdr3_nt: TGCGCCAGCAGCTTCGGGCAAGAGACCCAGTACTTC

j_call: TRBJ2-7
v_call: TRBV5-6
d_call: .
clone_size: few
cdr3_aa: CASSLVGGYPYEQYF
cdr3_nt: TGTGCCAGCAGCTTGGTAGGGGGATATCCCTACGAGCAGTACTTC

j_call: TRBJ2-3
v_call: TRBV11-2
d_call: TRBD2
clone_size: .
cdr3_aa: CASSLVGSGVRTDTQYF
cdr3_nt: TGTGCCAGCAGCTTAGTGGGTAGCGGGGTAAGGACAGATACGCAGTATTTT

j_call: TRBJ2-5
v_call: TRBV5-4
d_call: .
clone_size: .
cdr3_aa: CAGRKGTDKETQYF
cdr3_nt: TGTGCCGGGCGTAAGGGGACTGATAAAGAGACCCAGTACTTC

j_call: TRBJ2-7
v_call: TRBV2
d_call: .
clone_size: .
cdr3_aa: CASNTGKAIGEQYF
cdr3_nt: TGTGCCAGCAACACGGGTAAAGCCATTGGCGAGCAGTACTTC

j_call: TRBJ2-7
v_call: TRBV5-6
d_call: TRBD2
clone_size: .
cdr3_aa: CASSATLAGALSYEQYF
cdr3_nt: TGTGCCAGCAGCGCAACACTAGCGGGGGCCCTCTCCTACGAGCAGTACTTC

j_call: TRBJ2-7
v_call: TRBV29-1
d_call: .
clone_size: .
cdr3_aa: CSVEVDSFFYEQYF
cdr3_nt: TGCAGCGTTGAAGTCGACAGTTTCTTCTACGAGCAGTACTTC

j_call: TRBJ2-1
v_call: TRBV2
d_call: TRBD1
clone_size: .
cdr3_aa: CASSRADRGGEQFF
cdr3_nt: TGTGCCAGCTCAAGGGCCGACAGGGGCGGTGAGCAGTTCTTC

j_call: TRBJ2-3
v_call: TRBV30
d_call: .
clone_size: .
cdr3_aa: CAWSAMDTQYF
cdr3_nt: TGTGCCTGGAGTGCCATGGATACGCAGTATTTT

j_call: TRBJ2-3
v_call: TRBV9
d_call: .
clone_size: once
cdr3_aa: CASSVKGGWSTDTQYF
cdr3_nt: TGTGCCAGCAGCGTCAAAGGCGGGTGGAGCACAGATACGCAGTATTTT

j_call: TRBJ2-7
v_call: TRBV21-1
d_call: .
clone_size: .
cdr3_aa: CASSKEYQGRVYEQYF
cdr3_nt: TGTGCCAGCAGCAAAGAGTATCAGGGCAGGGTTTACGAGCAGTACTTC

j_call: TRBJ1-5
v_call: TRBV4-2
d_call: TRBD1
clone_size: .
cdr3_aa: CASSQAEGQGAQGPQHF
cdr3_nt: TGTGCCAGCAGCCAGGCAGAGGGACAGGGGGCGCAAGGGCCCCAGCATTTT

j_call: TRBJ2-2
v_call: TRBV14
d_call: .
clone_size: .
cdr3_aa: CASSLILEGELFF
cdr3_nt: TGTGCCAGCAGCCTGATTTTGGAGGGGGAGCTGTTTTTT

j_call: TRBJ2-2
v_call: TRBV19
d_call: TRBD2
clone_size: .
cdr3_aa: CASKAGRGGTGELFF
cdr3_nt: TGTGCCAGTAAGGCCGGGCGGGGGGGCACCGGGGAGCTGTTTTTT

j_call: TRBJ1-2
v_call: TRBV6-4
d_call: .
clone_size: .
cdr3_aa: CASSDPLGTGETMALSF
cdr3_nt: TGTGCCAGCAGTGACCCACTCGGCACAGGTGAAACTATGGCTTTGTCCTTC

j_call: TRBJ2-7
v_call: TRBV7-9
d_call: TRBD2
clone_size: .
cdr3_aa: CASSPYRLAGYEQYF
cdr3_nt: TGTGCCAGCAGCCCCTACCGACTAGCGGGCTACGAGCAGTACTTC

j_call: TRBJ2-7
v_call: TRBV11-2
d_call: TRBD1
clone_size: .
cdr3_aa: CASSPRQGDYEQYF
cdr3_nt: TGTGCCAGCAGCCCCAGACAGGGGGATTACGAGCAGTACTTC

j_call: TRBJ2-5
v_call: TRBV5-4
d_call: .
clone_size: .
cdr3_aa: CASSLQGIGETQYF
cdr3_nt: TGTGCCAGCAGCTTGCAGGGGATTGGGGAGACCCAGTACTTC

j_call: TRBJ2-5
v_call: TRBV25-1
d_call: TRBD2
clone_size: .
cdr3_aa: CARAGTSGEVRQETQYF
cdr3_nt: TGTGCTCGGGCCGGGACTAGCGGGGAGGTGCGTCAAGAGACCCAGTACTTC

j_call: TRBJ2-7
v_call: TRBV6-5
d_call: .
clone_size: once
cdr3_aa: CASSRQDEQYF
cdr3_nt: TGTGCCAGCAGTCGACAGGACGAGCAGTACTTC